What follows are 25 T cell receptor beta chains derived from one specimen sequenced in a study of T cell responses to AZD1222 COVID-19 vaccine. Only in-frame clones appear in the TCRdb table, and some are missing; sequencing was by immunoSEQ multiplex PCR. Of roughly 62,000 clones detected, approximately 80% appear once; the ten largest clones hold over 13%. Sequences were derived from peripheral blood, sampled on day 0 of AZD1222 vaccination. These receptors all come from an adult in good health.

The chain carries TRBV2 and TRBJ2-7; 7 bases line up with TRBD1. The germline CDR1 and CDR2 sequences are SNHLY and FYNNEI. This CDR3 region has 13 residues. V lost 5 bases and J lost 3; bases outside the gene matches: 4. DNA for the CDR3: TGTGCCAGCAGTCCGGGACAGATCTACGAGCAGTACTTC. This codes for CASSPGQIYEQYF.

The chain links TRBV4-3 to TRBJ1-1; D gene ambiguous. V was shortened by 0 bases and J by 1 base, with 6 bases between the two germline ends. Per germline, CDR1 LGHNA and CDR2 YSLEER. The CDR3 is 14 residues long. The CDR3 nucleotides read TGCGCCAGCAGCCAAGATTGGGGGAACACTGAAGCTTTCTTT. It codes for CASSQDWGNTEAFF.

The V gene is TRBV3-1 (or the pseudogene TRBV3-2), the J gene TRBJ1-2; D not certain. Germline V gives CDR1 LGHDT, CDR2 YNNKEL (reference sequence). V was pared by 4 bases and J by 5 bases, with 11 bases between. The CDR3 extends over 13 amino acids. The CDR3 DNA sequence: TGTGCCAGCAGCCCAAGGCGCGGGTATGGCTACACCTTC. Its translation: CASSPRRGYGYTF.

J is TRBJ1-5 and V is TRBV28; possibly TRBD1 for D (5 bases). This CDR3 has 15 amino acids. Trimming left V 1 base short and J 4 bases short, with 11 bases between. From germline, CDR1 is MDHEN and CDR2 SYDVKM. The CDR3 reads CASSLSRGPNQPQHF. The DNA for the CDR3 is TGTGCCAGCAGTTTATCTAGGGGACCTAATCAGCCCCAGCATTTT.

The CDR3 region is CASSQRGPPLETQYF. DNA of the CDR3: TGTGCCAGCAGTCAGAGGGGCCCGCCCTTAGAGACCCAGTACTTC. The rearrangement uses TRBV2 and TRBJ2-5; perhaps D is TRBD1 or TRBD2 (5 bases each). V was trimmed by 5 bases and J by 4 bases, leaving 17 bases between them. Per germline, CDR1 SNHLY and CDR2 FYNNEI. The CDR3 consists of 15 residues.

V gene TRBV19 combines with J gene TRBJ1-6; a weak D match, TRBD1 (6 bases). The CDR3 is 14 amino acids. Germline V CDR1 and CDR2: LNHDA, SQIVND (reference sequence). V was clipped by 5 bases and J by 6 bases, with 11 bases between them. In nucleotides, the CDR3 is TGTGCCAGTAGTCCACAGGGAAGTAATTCACCCCTCCACTTT. This encodes CASSPQGSNSPLHF.

The chain is built from TRBV11-3 and TRBJ2-7; TRBD1 might be the D (5 bases). The CDR3 is 14 amino acids. Germline V lookup: CDR1 SGHNT, CDR2 YENEEA. The V end lost 1 base, the J end lost 0 bases, and 7 bases lay between the germline ends. The CDR3 region has the DNA TGTGCCAGCAGCTTAGTAGGGGACTCCTACGAGCAGTACTTC. It yields the protein CASSLVGDSYEQYF.

This rearrangement joins TRBV7-6 to TRBJ2-2; the D gene is possibly TRBD2 (5 bases). The CDR3 spans 14 residues. CDR1 and CDR2 from the germline V gene are SGHVS and FNYEAQ. V was pared by 5 bases and J by 5 bases, with 12 bases between. Written as DNA, the CDR3 is TGTGCCAGCAGCCCAAGATCGGGGACCGGGGAGCTGTTTTTT. It yields the protein CASSPRSGTGELFF.

V usage is TRBV11-2 and J usage is TRBJ1-2, with TRBD1 identical over 7 bases. The CDR3 consists of 14 residues. Germline CDR1 reads SGHAT; CDR2 reads FQNNGV. V dropped 6 bases and J dropped 0; count of bases not matched to a gene: 4. The CDR3 here is CASRSDRSNYGYTF. The CDR3 DNA sequence: TGTGCCAGCAGATCGGACAGGTCTAACTATGGCTACACCTTC.

The V and J genes are TRBV10-2 and TRBJ2-7; D unresolved. The CDR3 runs to 13 residues. Germline loops: CDR1 WSHSY, CDR2 SAAADI. Trimming pared 3 bases from V and 2 bases from J, leaving 8 bases between. CDR3 region: CASSERETYEQYF. CDR3 sequence (DNA): TGCGCCAGCAGTGAAAGGGAAACCTACGAGCAGTACTTC.

The sample holds one count of this clone. The chain couples TRBV15 to TRBJ2-3; D unresolved. Between the trimmed V and J ends, which lost 5 bases and 0 bases, there was a span of 9 bases. This CDR3 has 14 residues. CDR1 LNHNV and CDR2 YYDKDF come from the germline V gene (reference sequence). The CDR3 coding sequence is TGTGCCACCAGCGATAGCTGGAGCACAGATACGCAGTATTTT. It codes for CATSDSWSTDTQYF. Based on the CDR3 plus reference TRBV15 and TRBJ2-3, the full variable domain is DAMVIQNPRYQVTQFGKPVTLSCSQTLNHNVMYWYQQKSSQAPKLLFHYYDKDFNNEADTPDNFQSRRPNTSFCFLDIRSPGLGDTAMYLCATSDSWSTDTQYFGPGTRLTVL.

This rearrangement joins TRBV5-1 to TRBJ1-2, with D possibly TRBD1 on 5 matching bases. V was shortened by 3 bases and J by 6 bases, with 15 bases between the two germline ends. Germline V lookup: CDR1 SGHRS, CDR2 YFSETQ. The CDR3 length is 14 residues. In DNA, the CDR3 is TGCGCCAGCAGCTGGATAGGGGAGTACGATGGCTACACCTTC. Protein sequence: CASSWIGEYDGYTF.

The chain is built from TRBV19 and TRBJ2-7; D unclear. CDR1 and CDR2 (germline): LNHDA, SQIVND (reference sequence). The CDR3 sequence is 13 residues long. With 1 base removed from V and 3 bases from J, the gap between germline ends came to 7 bases. The CDR3 DNA is TGTGCCAGTAGTATAGCCACCTTCTACGAGCAGTACTTC. It is translated as CASSIATFYEQYF. Together with reference TRBV19 and TRBJ2-7, the CDR3 gives the full variable domain: DGGITQSPKYLFRKEGQNVTLSCEQNLNHDAMYWYRQDPGQGLRLIYYSQIVNDFQKGDIAEGYSVSREKKESFPLTVTSAQKNPTAFYLCASSIATFYEQYFGPGTRLTVT.

The chain joins TRBV7-8 to TRBJ2-3; D call uncertain. The CDR3 contains 16 residues. Germline-derived CDR1 and CDR2 are SGHVS and FQNEAQ. The V end was cut by 3 bases, the J end by 2 bases, with 15 bases between. CDR3 sequence reads: CASSFSSDGYTDTQYF. The CDR3 region has the DNA TGTGCCAGCAGCTTCTCCTCGGACGGCTACACAGATACGCAGTATTTT.

This chain uses TRBV11-3 with TRBJ2-1; D is possibly TRBD1 or TRBD2 (6 bases each). Trimming pared 5 bases from V and 3 bases from J, leaving 17 bases between. The CDR3 totals 16 residues. Germline-derived CDR1 and CDR2 are SGHNT and YENEEA. The CDR3 DNA reads as TGTGCCAGCAGCCCGACACAGGGACTGGGCTACAATGAGCAGTTCTTC. Encoded protein: CASSPTQGLGYNEQFF.

This chain uses TRBV21-1 with TRBJ1-4; the D segment call TRBD1 is taken from the table without a DNA check. TRBV21-1 is tagged as a pseudogene. CDR3 length equals 15 residues. In nucleotides, the CDR3 is TGTGCCAGCAGCAATCAACAGGGGGCGCCGGAAAAACTGTTTTTT. It translates to CASSNQQGAPEKLFF.

The rearrangement uses TRBV2 and TRBJ1-1; tentative D call: TRBD1 (5 bases). Trimming took off 10 bases at V and 5 bases at J, with 17 bases between the two ends. The CDR3 extends over 13 amino acids. Germline V CDR1 and CDR2: SNHLY, FYNNEI. CDR3 region: CAISWGGETEAFF. CDR3 coding DNA: TGTGCCATCTCCTGGGGGGGGGAAACTGAAGCTTTCTTT.

This clone was seen once. The rearrangement links TRBV5-6 to TRBJ2-3; D uncertain. The V and J ends lost 0 bases and 3 bases respectively, with 2 bases between them. This CDR3 has 12 residues. Per the germline V gene, CDR1 is SGHDT and CDR2 is YYEEEE. The CDR3 reads CASSLDTDTQYF. The CDR3 DNA follows: TGTGCCAGCAGCTTGGATACAGATACGCAGTATTTT.

The rearrangement links TRBV7-9 to TRBJ1-2, with TRBD1 matching 7 bases. The CDR3 totals 13 residues. After removal of 2 bases from V and 10 bases from J, the junction contained 7 bases not matched to a gene. Germline CDR1 is SEHNR and CDR2 is FQNEAQ (reference sequence). CDR3 in amino acids: CASSLPTGTAYTF. The CDR3 bases are TGTGCCAGCAGCTTACCCACGGGGACAGCCTACACCTTC. The whole variable domain, remainder taken from reference TRBV7-9 and TRBJ1-2, is DTGVSQNPRHKITKRGQNVTFRCDPISEHNRLYWYRQTLGQGPEFLTYFQNEAQLEKSRLLSDRFSAERPKGSFSTLEIQRTEQGDSAMYLCASSLPTGTAYTFGSGTRLTVV.

V and J are TRBV2 and TRBJ1-2; D uncertain. V lost 6 bases and J lost 6, with 17 bases in between. Germline values: CDR1 SNHLY, CDR2 FYNNEI. This CDR3 is 14 amino acids long. In DNA form, the CDR3 reads TGTGCCAGCAGGCCACCATCCCTTTCGAATGGCTACACCTTC. The encoded protein is CASRPPSLSNGYTF.

The CDR3: CASSDSTGNHEQYF. The CDR3 DNA reads TGCGCCAGCAGCGATTCGACCGGGAATCACGAGCAGTACTTC. V is TRBV5-1 and J is TRBJ2-7, with D possibly being TRBD2 (5 bases). With 4 bases removed from V and 5 bases from J, the gap between germline ends came to 16 bases. The germline gives CDR1 SGHRS, CDR2 YFSETQ. The CDR3 is 14 residues long. Complete variable domain (other parts from reference TRBV5-1 and TRBJ2-7): KAGVTQTPRYLIKTRGQQVTLSCSPISGHRSVSWYQQTPGQGLQFLFEYFSETQRNKGNFPGRFSGRQFSNSRSEMNVSTLELGDSALYLCASSDSTGNHEQYFGPGTRLTVT.

This chain links TRBV24-1 with TRBJ2-2, with D unresolved. CDR1 and CDR2 from the germline V gene are KGHDR and SFDVKD. The length of the CDR3 is 14 residues. The germline V and J ends were trimmed by 0 bases and 9 bases, with 10 bases remaining between them. The chain's CDR3 is CATSDLTLGRELFF. CDR3 nucleotide sequence: TGTGCCACCAGTGATTTGACTCTCGGACGGGAGCTGTTTTTT.

The chain links TRBV6-5 to TRBJ1-5; 7 positions match TRBD1. The V gene's germline CDR1 is MNHEY and CDR2 SVGAGI. The J segment lost 11 bases and the V segment lost 6 bases, leaving 16 bases of the junction unmatched. The CDR3 spans 15 residues. The CDR3 sequence is CASSPDRLGVIAQHF. In DNA form, the CDR3 reads TGTGCCAGCAGCCCGGACAGGTTGGGAGTGATAGCCCAGCATTTT.

The rearrangement uses TRBV9 and TRBJ2-7; maybe TRBD2 (5 bases). This CDR3 comprises 14 residues. Germline V gene sequence: CDR1 SGDLS, CDR2 YYNGEE. The V end lost 4 bases, the J end lost 2 bases, and 13 bases lay between the germline ends. DNA of the CDR3: TGTGCCAGCAGCCCCCGGGATCCTCCCTACGAGCAGTACTTC. It encodes CASSPRDPPYEQYF.

This clone has a single count. The V and J genes are TRBV6-5 and TRBJ1-1; maybe TRBD1 (5 bases). The germline V and J ends were trimmed by 8 bases and 4 bases, with 11 bases remaining between them. The CDR3 length is 12 residues. Germline values: CDR1 MNHEY, CDR2 SVGAGI. The CDR3 DNA follows: TGTGCCAGCCGGGTGGGACTCACTGAAGCTTTCTTT. Translation: CASRVGLTEAFF.